These 14 T cell receptor beta chains were all obtained from the same sample, sequenced in a study of blood T cells in healthy people across ages. A second PCR of 7 to 11 cycles used a sample-barcoded 5' primer and a J-beta primer mix. TCRdb used MiXCR to reprocess the 5' RACE reads, holding one entry per CDR3 protein. In the table there are about 570,000 distinct CDR3 sequences, 27% of which are singletons. The sequencing sample was made of blood. The receptor set was obtained from a woman in her sixties or seventies in good health.

The chain has TRBV6-1 and TRBJ1-2, with D unresolved. Germline CDR1 MNHNS, CDR2 SASEGT. This CDR3 region has 15 residues. V was trimmed by 1 base and J by 8 bases, leaving 17 bases between them. CDR3 residues: CASSEGFVSYEGYTF. For the CDR3, the DNA is TGTGCCAGCAGTGAAGGTTTCGTCTCATACGAGGGCTACACCTTC.

The rearrangement uses TRBV5-1 and TRBJ1-5, with a possible D match to TRBD1 (6 bases). Trimming took off 0 bases at V and 7 bases at J, with 14 bases between the two ends. The V gene's germline CDR1 is SGHRS and CDR2 YFSETQ. The CDR3 sequence is 15 residues long. CDR3 nucleotides: TGCGCCAGCAGCTTGGGGGTTGCAGGGGACCAGCCCCAGCATTTT. Translated, it gives CASSLGVAGDQPQHF.

There are many counts of this clonotype. J is TRBJ2-2 and V is TRBV5-1; D is unresolved. The V end was cut by 1 base, the J end by 4 bases, with 5 bases between. Per germline, CDR1 SGHRS and CDR2 YFSETQ. This CDR3 contains 13 residues. The CDR3 nucleotides read TGCGCCAGCAGCTTGAGTGTCACCGGGGAGCTGTTTTTT. This codes for CASSLSVTGELFF.

The chain recombines TRBV2 with TRBJ1-1; 7 nucleotides agree with TRBD1. The CDR3 is 13 residues long. The junction had 7 bases not matched to a gene; V was cut back by 6 bases and J by 6 bases. Germline V gives CDR1 SNHLY, CDR2 FYNNEI. The CDR3 protein is CASRDDRVPEAFF. The CDR3, as DNA: TGTGCCAGCAGAGACGACAGGGTCCCTGAAGCTTTCTTT.

The chain links TRBV20-1 to TRBJ1-1; unclear D gene. The CDR3 spans 13 residues. CDR1 is DFQATT and CDR2 is SNEGSKA in the germline V gene (reference sequence). V dropped 5 bases and J dropped 0 bases, with 10 bases sitting between them. The CDR3 is CSAAEPMNTEAFF. CDR3 in DNA: TGCAGTGCTGCGGAACCCATGAACACTGAAGCTTTCTTT.

The CDR3 loop is CASSESLLTGDKFF. CDR3 coding DNA: TGTGCCAGCAGTGAAAGTCTACTTACAGGGGACAAGTTCTTC. This sequence joins TRBV6-1 and TRBJ2-1, with 7 bases identical to TRBD1. The CDR3 sequence is 14 residues long. Trimming took 2 bases from V and 14 from J; bases not matched to a gene: 12. The germline gives CDR1 MNHNS, CDR2 SASEGT.

This clonotype has more than one count but fewer than ten. The CDR3 region is CSVLGGGKALNYGYTF. The CDR3 nucleotides read TGCAGCGTCCTAGGCGGGGGCAAAGCCCTTAACTATGGCTACACCTTC. The J gene is TRBJ1-2, the V gene TRBV29-1, with a possible D match to TRBD1 (6 bases). Germline loops: CDR1 SQVTM, CDR2 ANQGSEA. Trimming took 6 bases from V and 1 from J, leaving 21 bases between them. The CDR3 covers 16 residues. The whole variable domain, remainder taken from reference TRBV29-1 and TRBJ1-2, is SAVISQKPSRDICQRGTSLTIQCQVDSQVTMMFWYRQQPGQSLTLIATANQGSEATYESGFVIDKFPISRPNLTFSTLTVSNMSPEDSSIYLCSVLGGGKALNYGYTFGSGTRLTVV.

J is TRBJ2-5 and V is TRBV5-1; D might be TRBD1 or TRBD2, each matching 6 bases. The germline V gene has CDR1 SGHRS and CDR2 YFSETQ. V shed 3 bases and J shed 1 base, with 13 bases lying between them. The CDR3 runs 15 residues. The CDR3, as DNA: TGCGCCAGCAGCTGGACGCCGGGGGCCCAAGAGACCCAGTACTTC. It yields the protein CASSWTPGAQETQYF.

This chain connects TRBV5-1 to TRBJ2-5, with D possibly matching TRBD1 (5 bases). Near its end, the DNA agrees better with TRBJ2-1, so the J call may be wrong. Germline loops: CDR1 SGHRS, CDR2 YFSETQ. The CDR3 loop spans 12 amino acids. The CDR3: CASSGAAFEQFF. The CDR3, as DNA: TGCGCCAGCAGCGGGGCGGCTTTCGAGCAGTTCTTC.

The CDR3 DNA reads as TGTGCCGTAAGAAGGCTAGCAGCCGGAAACACCATATATTTT. Its protein is CAVRRLAAGNTIYF. The chain is built from TRBV12-3 or TRBV12-4 and TRBJ1-3; D not certain. The V gene lost 11 bases and the J gene lost 4 bases, with 18 bases spanning the gap. The CDR3 contains 14 residues.

This clonotype occurred a few times. The chain has TRBV6-5 and TRBJ2-5; D remains ambiguous. The CDR3 covers 15 residues. Germline CDR1 is MNHEY and CDR2 is SVGAGI. V shed 2 bases and J shed 5 bases, with 15 bases lying between them. Here the CDR3 DNA reads TGTGCCAGCAGTTACGTCCAGGATTTTTTTGAGACCCAGTACTTC. Amino acids: CASSYVQDFFETQYF.

The genes are TRBV6-1 and TRBJ2-5; unclear D gene. Germline loops: CDR1 MNHNS, CDR2 SASEGT. V was shortened by 3 bases and J by 4 bases, with 15 bases between the two germline ends. The CDR3 extends over 15 amino acids. Here the CDR3 reads CASSEGNRMAETQYF. DNA for the CDR3: TGTGCCAGCAGTGAGGGAAATAGAATGGCAGAGACCCAGTACTTC.

V and J are TRBV7-9 and TRBJ2-5; D might be TRBD1 (5 bases). The V end was cut by 3 bases, the J end by 4 bases, with 15 bases between. The CDR3 loop spans 15 amino acids. Germline CDR1 SEHNR, CDR2 FQNEAQ (reference sequence). The CDR3 reads CASSFPLTASETQYF. CDR3 DNA: TGTGCCAGCAGCTTCCCATTGACAGCGTCAGAGACCCAGTACTTC.

This clonotype was picked up a small number of times. The chain employs TRBV29-1 and TRBJ2-1, with a possible D match to TRBD1 (5 bases). Germline V gene lookup returns CDR1 SQVTM and CDR2 ANQGSEA. Trimming stripped 7 bases from V and 4 bases from J, with 14 bases between. CDR3 length: 13 residues. Here the CDR3 reads CSAQGTVYNEQFF. The CDR3 nucleotides are TGCAGCGCCCAGGGTACGGTTTACAATGAGCAGTTCTTC.